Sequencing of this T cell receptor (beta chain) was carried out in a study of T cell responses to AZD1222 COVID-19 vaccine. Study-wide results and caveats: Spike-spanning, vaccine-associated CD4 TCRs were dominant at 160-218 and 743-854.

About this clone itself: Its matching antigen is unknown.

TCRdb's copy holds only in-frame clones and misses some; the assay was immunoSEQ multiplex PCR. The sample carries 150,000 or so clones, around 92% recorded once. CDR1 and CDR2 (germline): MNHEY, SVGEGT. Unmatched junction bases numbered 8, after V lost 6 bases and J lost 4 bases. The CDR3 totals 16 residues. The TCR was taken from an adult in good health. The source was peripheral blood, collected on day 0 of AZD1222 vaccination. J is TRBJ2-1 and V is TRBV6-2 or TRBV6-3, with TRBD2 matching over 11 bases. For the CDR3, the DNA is TGTGCCAGCAGCCTCTTAGCGGGGGGGAATTACAATGAGCAGTTCTTC. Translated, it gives CASSLLAGGNYNEQFF.